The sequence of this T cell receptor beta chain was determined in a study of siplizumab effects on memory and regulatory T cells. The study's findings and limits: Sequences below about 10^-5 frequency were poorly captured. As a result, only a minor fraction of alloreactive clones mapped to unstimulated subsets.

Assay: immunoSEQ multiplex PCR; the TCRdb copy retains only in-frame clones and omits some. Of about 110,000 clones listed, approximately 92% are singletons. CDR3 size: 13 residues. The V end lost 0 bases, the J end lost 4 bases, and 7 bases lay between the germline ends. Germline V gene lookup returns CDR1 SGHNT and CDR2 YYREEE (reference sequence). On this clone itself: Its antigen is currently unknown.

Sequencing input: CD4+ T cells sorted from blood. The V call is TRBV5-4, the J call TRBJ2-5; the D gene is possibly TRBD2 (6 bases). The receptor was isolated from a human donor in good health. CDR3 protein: CASSLDGRETQYF. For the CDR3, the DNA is TGTGCCAGCAGCTTGGACGGGAGAGAGACCCAGTACTTC.